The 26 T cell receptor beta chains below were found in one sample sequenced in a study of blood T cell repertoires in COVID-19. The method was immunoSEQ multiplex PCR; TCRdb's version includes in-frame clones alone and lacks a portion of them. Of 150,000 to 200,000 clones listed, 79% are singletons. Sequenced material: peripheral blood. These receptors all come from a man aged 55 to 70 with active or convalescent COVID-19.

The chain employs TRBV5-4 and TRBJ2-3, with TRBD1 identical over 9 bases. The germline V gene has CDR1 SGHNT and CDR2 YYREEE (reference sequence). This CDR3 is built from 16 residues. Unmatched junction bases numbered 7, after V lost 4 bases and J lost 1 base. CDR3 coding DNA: TGTGCCAGCAGCGGTACGACAGGGGGAGGCACAGATACGCAGTATTTT. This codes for CASSGTTGGGTDTQYF.

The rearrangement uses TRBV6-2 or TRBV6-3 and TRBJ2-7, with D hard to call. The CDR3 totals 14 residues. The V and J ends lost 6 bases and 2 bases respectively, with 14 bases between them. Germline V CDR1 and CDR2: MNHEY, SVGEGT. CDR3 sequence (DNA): TGTGCCAGCAGCCCTCTGACTGATACCTACGAGCAGTACTTC. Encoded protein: CASSPLTDTYEQYF.

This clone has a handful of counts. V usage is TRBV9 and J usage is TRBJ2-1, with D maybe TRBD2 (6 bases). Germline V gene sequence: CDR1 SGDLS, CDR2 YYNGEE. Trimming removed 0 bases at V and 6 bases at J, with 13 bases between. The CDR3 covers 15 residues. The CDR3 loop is CASSVEGTAGNEQFF. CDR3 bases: TGTGCCAGCAGCGTAGAGGGGACTGCAGGCAATGAGCAGTTCTTC. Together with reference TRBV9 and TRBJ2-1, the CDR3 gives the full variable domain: DSGVTQTPKHLITATGQRVTLRCSPRSGDLSVYWYQQSLDQGLQFLIQYYNGEERAKGNILERFSAQQFPDLHSELNLSSLELGDSALYFCASSVEGTAGNEQFFGPGTRLTVL.

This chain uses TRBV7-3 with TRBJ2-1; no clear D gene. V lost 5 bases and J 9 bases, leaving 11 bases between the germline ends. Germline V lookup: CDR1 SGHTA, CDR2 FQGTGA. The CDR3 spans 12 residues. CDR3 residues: CASSHPKAEQFF. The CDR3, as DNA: TGTGCCAGCAGCCACCCGAAAGCTGAGCAGTTCTTC.

CDR3 nucleotide sequence: TGTGCCAGTAGTATAGACCTCTATGGCTACACCTTC. This encodes CASSIDLYGYTF. The chain is built from TRBV19 and TRBJ1-2; D is unresolved. Trimming left V 0 bases short and J 4 bases short, with 3 bases between. Germline CDR1 LNHDA, CDR2 SQIVND (reference sequence). The CDR3 spans 12 residues.

The CDR3 sequence: CATTRGATNEKLFF. CDR3 in DNA: TGTGCCACCACACGGGGAGCAACTAATGAAAAACTGTTTTTT. The chain is built from TRBV10-3 and TRBJ1-4; D ambiguous. Between the trimmed V and J ends, which lost 10 bases and 0 bases, there was a span of 12 bases. Germline V CDR1 and CDR2: ENHRY, SYGVKD. The CDR3 has 14 amino acids.

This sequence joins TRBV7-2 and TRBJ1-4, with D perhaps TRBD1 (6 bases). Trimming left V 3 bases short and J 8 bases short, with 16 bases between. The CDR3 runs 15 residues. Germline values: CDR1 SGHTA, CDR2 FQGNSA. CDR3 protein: CASSFQGQVGEKLFF. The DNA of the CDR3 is TGTGCCAGCAGCTTTCAGGGACAAGTTGGGGAAAAACTGTTTTTT.

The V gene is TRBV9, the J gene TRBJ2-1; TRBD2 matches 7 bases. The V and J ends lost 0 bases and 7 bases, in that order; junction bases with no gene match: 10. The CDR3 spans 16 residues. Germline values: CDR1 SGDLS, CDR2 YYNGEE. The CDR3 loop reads CASSVATQRGTNEQFF. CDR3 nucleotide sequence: TGTGCCAGCAGCGTAGCTACCCAGCGGGGCACAAATGAGCAGTTCTTC.

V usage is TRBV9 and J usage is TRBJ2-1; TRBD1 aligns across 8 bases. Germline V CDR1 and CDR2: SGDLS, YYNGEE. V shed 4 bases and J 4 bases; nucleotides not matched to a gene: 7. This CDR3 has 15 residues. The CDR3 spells CASSTGTGSYNEQFF. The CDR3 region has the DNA TGTGCCAGCAGCACAGGGACAGGTTCTTACAATGAGCAGTTCTTC.

CDR3 protein: CASSLSSGSEDTQYF. The CDR3, as DNA: TGCGCCAGCAGCTTGTCGAGCGGGAGCGAAGATACGCAGTATTTT. The chain recombines TRBV5-1 with TRBJ2-3, with TRBD2 identical over 8 bases. Unmatched junction bases numbered 6, after V lost 1 base and J lost 5 bases. Germline V CDR1 and CDR2: SGHRS, YFSETQ. This CDR3 comprises 15 residues.

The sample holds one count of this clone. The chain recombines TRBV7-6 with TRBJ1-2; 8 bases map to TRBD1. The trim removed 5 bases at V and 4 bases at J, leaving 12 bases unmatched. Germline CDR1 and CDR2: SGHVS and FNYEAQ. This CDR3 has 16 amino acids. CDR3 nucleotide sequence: TGTGCCAGCAGCCTGACTGCATTGACAGGGGTCTATGGCTACACCTTC. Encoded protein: CASSLTALTGVYGYTF. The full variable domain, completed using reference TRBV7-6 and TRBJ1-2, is GAGVSQSPRYKVTKRGQDVALRCDPISGHVSLYWYRQALGQGPEFLTYFNYEAQQDKSGLPNDRFSAERPEGSISTLTIQRTEQRDSAMYRCASSLTALTGVYGYTFGSGTRLTVV.

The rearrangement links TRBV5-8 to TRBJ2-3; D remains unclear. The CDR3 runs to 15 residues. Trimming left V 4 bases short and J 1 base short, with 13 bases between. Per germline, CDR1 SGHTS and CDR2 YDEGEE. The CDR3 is CASSEVLARTDTQYF. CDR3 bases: TGTGCCAGCAGCGAGGTCCTGGCCCGCACAGATACGCAGTATTTT.

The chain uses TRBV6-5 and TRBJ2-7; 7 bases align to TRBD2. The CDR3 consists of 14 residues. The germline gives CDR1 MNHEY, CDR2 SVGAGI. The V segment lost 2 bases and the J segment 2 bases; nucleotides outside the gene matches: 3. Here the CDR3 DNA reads TGTGCCAGCAGTTACGGCAGCGGGACCTACGAGCAGTACTTC. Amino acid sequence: CASSYGSGTYEQYF.

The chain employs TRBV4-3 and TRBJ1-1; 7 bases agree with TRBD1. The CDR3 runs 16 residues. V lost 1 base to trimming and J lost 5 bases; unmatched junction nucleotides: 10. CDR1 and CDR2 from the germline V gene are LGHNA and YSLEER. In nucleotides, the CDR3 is TGCGCCAGCAGCCAAGGCTTGACAGGGTCGGAGACTGAAGCTTTCTTT. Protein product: CASSQGLTGSETEAFF.

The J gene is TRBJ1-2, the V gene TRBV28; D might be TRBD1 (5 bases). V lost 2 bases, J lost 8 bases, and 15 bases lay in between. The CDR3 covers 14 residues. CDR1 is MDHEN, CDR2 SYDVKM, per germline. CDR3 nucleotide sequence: TGTGCCAGCAGTTTACCGGACACCAATAGGGGCTACACCTTC. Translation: CASSLPDTNRGYTF.

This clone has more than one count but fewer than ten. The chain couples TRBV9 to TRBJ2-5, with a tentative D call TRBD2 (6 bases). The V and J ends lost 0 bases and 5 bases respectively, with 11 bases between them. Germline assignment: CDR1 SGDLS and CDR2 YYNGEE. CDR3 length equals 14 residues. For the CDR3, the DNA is TGTGCCAGCAGCGTAGGGGGGGTTCAGGAGACCCAGTACTTC. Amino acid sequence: CASSVGGVQETQYF.

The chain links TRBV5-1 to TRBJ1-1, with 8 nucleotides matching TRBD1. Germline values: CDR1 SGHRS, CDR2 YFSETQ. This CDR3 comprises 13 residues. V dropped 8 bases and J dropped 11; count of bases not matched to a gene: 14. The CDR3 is CASLGGQAKEAFF. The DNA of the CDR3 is TGCGCCAGTCTTGGGGGACAGGCGAAGGAGGCTTTCTTT.

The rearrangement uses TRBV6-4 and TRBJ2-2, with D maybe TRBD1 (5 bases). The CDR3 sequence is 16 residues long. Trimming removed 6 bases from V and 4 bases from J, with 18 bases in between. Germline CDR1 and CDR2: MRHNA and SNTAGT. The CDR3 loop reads CASSQGTGPGTGELFF. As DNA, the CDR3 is TGTGCCAGCAGCCAGGGCACTGGCCCCGGCACCGGGGAGCTGTTTTTT.

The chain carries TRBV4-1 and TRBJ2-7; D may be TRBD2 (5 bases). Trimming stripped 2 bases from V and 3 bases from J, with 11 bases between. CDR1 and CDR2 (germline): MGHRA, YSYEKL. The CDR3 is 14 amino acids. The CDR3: CASSQNPTSYEQYF. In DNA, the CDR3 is TGCGCCAGCAGCCAAAACCCCACTAGCTACGAGCAGTACTTC.

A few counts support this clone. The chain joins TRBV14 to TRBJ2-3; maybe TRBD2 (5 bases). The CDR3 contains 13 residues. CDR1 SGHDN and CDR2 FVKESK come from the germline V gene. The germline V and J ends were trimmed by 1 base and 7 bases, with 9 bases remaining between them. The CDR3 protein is CASSQGYGNTQYF. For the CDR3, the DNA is TGTGCCAGCAGCCAAGGGTACGGGAATACGCAGTATTTT.

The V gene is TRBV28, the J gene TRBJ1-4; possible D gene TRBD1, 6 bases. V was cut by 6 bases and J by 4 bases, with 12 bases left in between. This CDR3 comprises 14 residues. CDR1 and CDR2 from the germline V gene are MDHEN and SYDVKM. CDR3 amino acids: CASSQTGNNEKLFF. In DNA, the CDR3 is TGTGCCAGCAGCCAGACAGGCAATAATGAAAAACTGTTTTTT.

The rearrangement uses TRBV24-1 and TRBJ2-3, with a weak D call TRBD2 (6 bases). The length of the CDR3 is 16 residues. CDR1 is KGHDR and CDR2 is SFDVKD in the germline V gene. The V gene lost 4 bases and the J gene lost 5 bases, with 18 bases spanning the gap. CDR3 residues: CATSDPGGPSGDTQYF. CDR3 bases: TGTGCCACCAGTGACCCCGGAGGGCCTAGTGGAGATACGCAGTATTTT.

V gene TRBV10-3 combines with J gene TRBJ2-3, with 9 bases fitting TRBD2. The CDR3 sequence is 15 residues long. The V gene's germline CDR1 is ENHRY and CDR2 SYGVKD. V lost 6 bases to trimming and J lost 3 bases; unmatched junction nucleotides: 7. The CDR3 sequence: CAIRPSSGNTDTQYF. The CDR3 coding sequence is TGTGCCATCAGACCGTCTAGCGGGAATACAGATACGCAGTATTTT.

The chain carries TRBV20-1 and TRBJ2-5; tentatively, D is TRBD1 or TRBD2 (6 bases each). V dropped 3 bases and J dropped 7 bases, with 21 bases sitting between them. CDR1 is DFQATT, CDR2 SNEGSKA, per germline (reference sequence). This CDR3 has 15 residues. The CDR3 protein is CSASGGRVIEGTQYF. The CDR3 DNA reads TGCAGTGCTAGTGGGGGGCGGGTTATCGAGGGGACCCAGTACTTC.

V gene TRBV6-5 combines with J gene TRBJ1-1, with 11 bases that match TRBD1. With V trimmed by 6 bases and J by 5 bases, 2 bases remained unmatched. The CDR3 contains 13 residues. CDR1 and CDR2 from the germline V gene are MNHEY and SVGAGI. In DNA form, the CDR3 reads TGTGCCAGCAGGGACAGGGGGCTGACTGAAGCTTTCTTT. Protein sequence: CASRDRGLTEAFF.

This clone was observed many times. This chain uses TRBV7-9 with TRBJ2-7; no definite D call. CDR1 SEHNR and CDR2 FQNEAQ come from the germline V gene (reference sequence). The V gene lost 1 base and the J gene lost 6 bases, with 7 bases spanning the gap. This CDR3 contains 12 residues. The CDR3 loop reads CASSLEQVEQYF. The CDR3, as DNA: TGTGCCAGCAGCTTAGAGCAAGTCGAGCAGTACTTC.